This TCR beta chain was captured by sequencing in a study of CD8 T cells in ankylosing spondylitis. TCR beta libraries were made by quantitative 5'-RACE with molecular barcodes. Each CDR3 protein is one row after TCRdb ran MiXCR on the 5' RACE reads. The table lists some 800,000 distinct CDR3 sequences, about 11% of them singletons. Findings and caveats of the study: Disease-associated clones were CD8+ and fairly uncommon in peripheral blood. The clones that were linked to disease were reported to be significantly enriched in matched synovial fluid samples from ankylosing spondylitis patients. What seemed typical of ankylosing spondylitis blood was a TCR beta motif built from 8 or 9 highly homologous variants.

CDR1 and CDR2 from the germline V gene are MNHNS and SASEGT. The V gene lost 5 bases and the J gene lost 5 bases, with 19 bases spanning the gap. This CDR3 has 16 residues. With respect to this clonotype: Antigen unknown.

Sequencing input: blood, either unsorted or a sorted T cell fraction (not recorded which). V usage is TRBV6-1 and J usage is TRBJ2-1, with a weak D call TRBD2 (5 bases). This TCR was sampled from a male donor with ankylosing spondylitis. CDR3 sequence reads: CASSPRGSALDNEQFF. In DNA form, the CDR3 reads TGTGCCAGCAGTCCCCGGGGTAGCGCGCTGGACAATGAGCAGTTCTTC.